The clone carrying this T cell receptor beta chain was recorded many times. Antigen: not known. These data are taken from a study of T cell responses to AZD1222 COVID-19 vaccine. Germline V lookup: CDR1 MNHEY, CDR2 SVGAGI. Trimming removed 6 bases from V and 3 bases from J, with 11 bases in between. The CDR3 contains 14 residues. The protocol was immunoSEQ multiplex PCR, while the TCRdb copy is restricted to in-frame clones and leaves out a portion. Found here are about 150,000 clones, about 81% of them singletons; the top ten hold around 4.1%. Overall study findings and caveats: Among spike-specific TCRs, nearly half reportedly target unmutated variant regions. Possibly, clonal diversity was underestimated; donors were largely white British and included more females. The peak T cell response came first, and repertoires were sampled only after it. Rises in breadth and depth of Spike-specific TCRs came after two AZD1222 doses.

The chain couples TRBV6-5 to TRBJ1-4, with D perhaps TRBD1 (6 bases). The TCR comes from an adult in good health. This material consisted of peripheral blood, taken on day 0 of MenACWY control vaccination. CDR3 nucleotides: TGTGCCAGCAGAGTCAGGGGCTCTAATGAAAAACTGTTTTTT. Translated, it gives CASRVRGSNEKLFF.